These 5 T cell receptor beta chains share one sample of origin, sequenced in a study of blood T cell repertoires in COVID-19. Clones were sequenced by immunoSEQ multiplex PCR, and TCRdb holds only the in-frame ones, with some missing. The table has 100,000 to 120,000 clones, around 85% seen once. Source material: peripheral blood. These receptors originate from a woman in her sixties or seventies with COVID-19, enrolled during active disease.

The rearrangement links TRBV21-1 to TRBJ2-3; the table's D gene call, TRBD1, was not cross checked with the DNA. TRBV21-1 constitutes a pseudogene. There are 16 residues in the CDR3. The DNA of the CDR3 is TGTGCCAGCAGCAAAGACAGGCGTCCCCGCACAGATACGCAGTATTTT. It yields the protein CASSKDRRPRTDTQYF.

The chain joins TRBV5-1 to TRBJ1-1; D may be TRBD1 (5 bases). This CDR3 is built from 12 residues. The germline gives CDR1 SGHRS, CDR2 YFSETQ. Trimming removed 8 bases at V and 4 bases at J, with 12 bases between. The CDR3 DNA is TGCGCCAGTACAGGCTTAAGCACTGAAGCTTTCTTT. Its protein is CASTGLSTEAFF. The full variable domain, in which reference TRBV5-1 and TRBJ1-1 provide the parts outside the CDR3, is KAGVTQTPRYLIKTRGQQVTLSCSPISGHRSVSWYQQTPGQGLQFLFEYFSETQRNKGNFPGRFSGRQFSNSRSEMNVSTLELGDSALYLCASTGLSTEAFFGQGTRLTVV.

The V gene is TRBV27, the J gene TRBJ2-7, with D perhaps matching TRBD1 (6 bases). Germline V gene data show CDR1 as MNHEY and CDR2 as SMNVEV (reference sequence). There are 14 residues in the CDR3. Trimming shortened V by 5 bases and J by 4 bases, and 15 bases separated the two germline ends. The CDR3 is CASSRTEGVYEQYF. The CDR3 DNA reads TGTGCCAGCAGTCGGACAGAGGGGGTATACGAGCAGTACTTC.

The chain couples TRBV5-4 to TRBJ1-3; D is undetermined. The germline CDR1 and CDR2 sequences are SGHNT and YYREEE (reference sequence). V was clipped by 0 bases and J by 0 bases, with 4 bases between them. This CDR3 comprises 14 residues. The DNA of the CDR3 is TGTGCCAGCAGCTTGGGCGGCTCTGGAAACACCATATATTTT. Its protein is CASSLGGSGNTIYF.

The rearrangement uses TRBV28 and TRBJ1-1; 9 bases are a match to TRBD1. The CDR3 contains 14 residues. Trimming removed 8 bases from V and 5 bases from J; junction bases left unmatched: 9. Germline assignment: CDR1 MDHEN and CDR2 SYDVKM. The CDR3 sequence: CASGSRDRVTEAFF. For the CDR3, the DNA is TGTGCCAGCGGGTCCCGGGACAGGGTTACTGAAGCTTTCTTT.